This TCR beta chain was documented in a study of CD8 T cells in Susac syndrome. Reverse transcription used roughly 0.45 to 1 ug RNA and random hexamers. Amplification of TCR beta CDR3 was carried out by immunoSEQ multiplex PCR, which covered 54 Vbeta and 13 Jbeta segments. Using its own MiXCR run on the immunoSEQ multiplex PCR reads, TCRdb lists one record per CDR3 protein. The sample holds about 120,000 distinct CDR3 sequences, 80% to 95% seen once. The sample consisted of CD8+ T cells from PBMCs. The clonotype was recovered from a human donor in good health.

CDR3 residues: CASSGYSNQPQHF. CDR3 in DNA: TGTGCCAGCTCAGGTTATAGCAATCAGCCCCAGCATTTT. The rearrangement joins TRBV11-2 to TRBJ1-5; D gene uncertain. The CDR3 contains 13 residues. Germline V lookup: CDR1 SGHAT, CDR2 FQNNGV. With 8 bases removed from V and 0 bases from J, the gap between germline ends came to 8 bases.